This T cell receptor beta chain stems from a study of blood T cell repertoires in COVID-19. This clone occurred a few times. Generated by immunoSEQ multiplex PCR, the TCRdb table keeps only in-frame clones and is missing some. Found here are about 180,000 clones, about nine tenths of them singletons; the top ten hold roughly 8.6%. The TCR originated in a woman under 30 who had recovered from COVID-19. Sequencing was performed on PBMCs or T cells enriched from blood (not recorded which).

CDR3: CASSLIRTPPGNTIYF. Written as DNA, the CDR3 is TGTGCCAGCAGCCTTATTCGGACTCCCCCTGGAAACACCATATATTTT. The chain uses TRBV11-1 and TRBJ1-3; no firm D call. CDR1 is SGHAT and CDR2 is FQDESV in the germline V gene (reference sequence). This CDR3 comprises 16 residues. Deletions cut 5 bases from V and 2 bases from J, with 16 bases between.